The 18 T cell receptor beta chains presented below share a single source sample, sequenced in a study of T cell changes during pregnancy in multiple sclerosis. Produced via immunoSEQ multiplex PCR; TCRdb's table is partial and in-frame only. The sample has some 99,000 clones, about 93% seen once. Sequencing was performed on peripheral blood, taken after pregnancy. These receptor sequences come from a female donor with multiple sclerosis, enrolled in a pregnancy study.

The gene calls are TRBV5-1 and TRBJ2-5; 8 bases agree with TRBD1. This CDR3 contains 15 residues. From germline, CDR1 is SGHRS and CDR2 YFSETQ. The V gene end was trimmed by 6 bases and the J gene end by 5 bases; junction bases not matched to a gene: 12. CDR3 sequence: CASTLNSGGAETQYF. DNA for the CDR3: TGCGCCAGCACTTTAAATTCAGGGGGCGCGGAGACCCAGTACTTC. Using reference TRBV5-1 and TRBJ2-5 for the parts outside the CDR3, the full variable domain is KAGVTQTPRYLIKTRGQQVTLSCSPISGHRSVSWYQQTPGQGLQFLFEYFSETQRNKGNFPGRFSGRQFSNSRSEMNVSTLELGDSALYLCASTLNSGGAETQYFGPGTRLLVL.

The chain recombines TRBV27 with TRBJ2-1; 10 bases map to TRBD1. The V gene's germline CDR1 is MNHEY and CDR2 SMNVEV (reference sequence). With V trimmed by 4 bases and J by 4 bases, 7 bases remained unmatched. The CDR3 runs to 16 residues. The DNA for the CDR3 is TGTGCCAGCAGTTCCAGGGACAGGGGCGATTACAATGAGCAGTTCTTC. It encodes CASSSRDRGDYNEQFF.

The chain recombines TRBV7-9 with TRBJ2-1, with TRBD2 matching 10 bases. Germline CDR1 reads SEHNR; CDR2 reads FQNEAQ (reference sequence). CDR3 length equals 17 residues. V was pared by 4 bases and J by 2 bases, with 8 bases of the junction left unmatched. CDR3 sequence: CASSWASGRAPYNEQFF. The CDR3 nucleotides read TGTGCCAGCAGCTGGGCTAGCGGGAGAGCGCCCTACAATGAGCAGTTCTTC.

The chain links TRBV7-9 to TRBJ2-4, with D unclear. The CDR3 contains 13 residues. Trimming pared 3 bases from V and 5 bases from J, leaving 8 bases between. Germline CDR1 SEHNR, CDR2 FQNEAQ (reference sequence). Here the CDR3 reads CASSLATENIQYF. DNA for the CDR3: TGTGCCAGCAGCTTGGCAACCGAAAACATTCAGTACTTC.

The rearrangement uses TRBV7-3 and TRBJ2-1, with 13 nucleotides matching TRBD2. CDR1 SGHTA and CDR2 FQGTGA come from the germline V gene. The CDR3 length is 17 residues. The V gene end was trimmed by 4 bases and the J gene end by 8 bases; junction bases not matched to a gene: 11. CDR3 nucleotide sequence: TGTGCCAGCAGCTCCGGACTAGCGGGAGTGTCCCGCGATGAGCAGTTCTTC. This gives the protein CASSSGLAGVSRDEQFF. Full variable domain (outside the CDR3, taken from reference TRBV7-3 and TRBJ2-1): GAGVSQTPSNKVTEKGKYVELRCDPISGHTALYWYRQSLGQGPEFLIYFQGTGAADDSGLPNDRFFAVRPEGSVSTLKIQRTERGDSAVYLCASSSGLAGVSRDEQFFGPGTRLTVL.

This CDR3 is CASSGRTGNTEAFF. The CDR3, as DNA: TGTGCCAGCAGTGGCCGGACAGGGAACACTGAAGCTTTCTTT. The genes are TRBV25-1 and TRBJ1-1; 7 nucleotides agree with TRBD1. In germline, CDR1 is MGHDK, CDR2 SYGVNS. The ends lost 4 bases at V and 1 base at J; junction bases unmatched: 3. This CDR3 has 14 amino acids.

The chain recombines TRBV7-9 with TRBJ1-4, with D maybe TRBD1 (6 bases). The V end was cut by 1 base, the J end by 5 bases, with 14 bases between. The CDR3 is made up of 16 amino acids. Looked up from germline, CDR1 is SEHNR and CDR2 is FQNEAQ (reference sequence). CDR3 loop: CASSLDGTGLNEKLFF. Here the CDR3 DNA reads TGTGCCAGCAGCTTAGATGGAACAGGGTTAAATGAAAAACTGTTTTTT.

The chain couples TRBV5-4 to TRBJ2-7; the match to TRBD2 covers 7 bases. The CDR3 has 16 amino acids. With V trimmed by 4 bases and J by 0 bases, 10 bases remained unmatched. Per germline, CDR1 SGHNT and CDR2 YYREEE (reference sequence). CDR3 amino acids: CASSPSGSGFSYEQYF. The CDR3 coding sequence is TGTGCCAGCAGCCCCTCGGGTAGCGGGTTCTCCTACGAGCAGTACTTC.

The rearrangement uses TRBV30 and TRBJ1-3; D possibly corresponds to TRBD1 (5 bases). Germline V gene data show CDR1 as GTSNPN and CDR2 as SVGIG (reference sequence). The CDR3 extends over 12 amino acids. Trimming stripped 3 bases from V and 2 bases from J, with 5 bases between. CDR3 amino acids: CAWRTAGNTIYF. CDR3 nucleotides: TGTGCCTGGAGGACAGCTGGAAACACCATATATTTT.

V usage is TRBV28 and J usage is TRBJ2-3; TRBD1 agrees at 9 bases. Losses at the gene ends were 6 bases for V and 1 base for J; bases not matched to a gene: 8. Germline CDR1 reads MDHEN; CDR2 reads SYDVKM. The CDR3 runs to 16 residues. The DNA of the CDR3 is TGTGCCAGCAGACCATACAGGGGGCTTGGCACAGATACGCAGTATTTT. Translated, it gives CASRPYRGLGTDTQYF.

This clone was seen only a few times. The rearrangement uses TRBV6-1 and TRBJ2-1; tentatively, D is TRBD1 (5 bases). V dropped 6 bases and J dropped 3 bases, with 9 bases sitting between them. CDR1 MNHNS and CDR2 SASEGT come from the germline V gene. CDR3 length: 13 residues. The CDR3, as DNA: TGTGCCAGCAGAGGGGATTACTACAATGAGCAGTTCTTC. It specifies CASRGDYYNEQFF.

The chain links TRBV6-1 to TRBJ1-1, with D unresolved. This CDR3 has 13 amino acids. The germline CDR1 and CDR2 sequences are MNHNS and SASEGT. The V and J ends lost 6 bases and 9 bases respectively, with 17 bases between them. CDR3 residues: CASRSIKYSQAFF. In nucleotides, the CDR3 is TGTGCCAGCAGATCAATTAAGTACAGTCAAGCTTTCTTT.

V usage is TRBV19 and J usage is TRBJ2-1, with 11 nucleotides matching TRBD2. The CDR3 has 18 residues. Germline-derived CDR1 and CDR2 are LNHDA and SQIVND (reference sequence). After removal of 3 bases from V and 5 bases from J, the junction contained 12 bases not matched to a gene. The chain's CDR3 is CASSIVLAGGPSHNEQFF. The CDR3 nucleotides are TGTGCCAGTAGTATTGTTTTAGCGGGAGGGCCATCCCACAATGAGCAGTTCTTC.

The chain uses TRBV7-6 and TRBJ2-5, with D unresolved. The CDR3 extends over 13 amino acids. Germline CDR1 SGHVS, CDR2 FNYEAQ. Trimming removed 0 bases at V and 4 bases at J, with 6 bases between. DNA for the CDR3: TGTGCCAGCAGCTTAGCGAGAGCAGAGACCCAGTACTTC. As protein: CASSLARAETQYF.

The V call is TRBV19, the J call TRBJ2-7; tentative D call: TRBD1 (6 bases). The germline gives CDR1 LNHDA, CDR2 SQIVND (reference sequence). The CDR3 consists of 15 residues. The V end was cut by 1 base, the J end by 2 bases, with 12 bases between. CDR3: CASSIVQGPPYEQYF. In DNA, the CDR3 is TGTGCCAGTAGTATAGTGCAGGGGCCCCCCTACGAGCAGTACTTC. Variable domain in full (rest from reference TRBV19 and TRBJ2-7): DGGITQSPKYLFRKEGQNVTLSCEQNLNHDAMYWYRQDPGQGLRLIYYSQIVNDFQKGDIAEGYSVSREKKESFPLTVTSAQKNPTAFYLCASSIVQGPPYEQYFGPGTRLTVT.

The chain is built from TRBV28 and TRBJ2-5; 10 bases align to TRBD1. The trim removed 4 bases at V and 4 bases at J, leaving 12 bases unmatched. Germline V gene lookup returns CDR1 MDHEN and CDR2 SYDVKM. The CDR3 runs to 17 residues. CDR3 sequence reads: CASSSPYRQGAGETQYF. Here the CDR3 DNA reads TGTGCCAGCAGTTCACCCTATCGACAGGGGGCGGGAGAGACCCAGTACTTC.

This clone appeared once. The gene calls are TRBV5-1 and TRBJ2-2; 13 bases map to TRBD2. Unmatched junction bases numbered 4, after V lost 2 bases and J lost 0 bases. The CDR3 consists of 18 residues. Germline values: CDR1 SGHRS, CDR2 YFSETQ. The CDR3 nucleotides read TGCGCCAGCAGCTTCGGGACTAGCGGGACCACGAACACCGGGGAGCTGTTTTTT. It translates to CASSFGTSGTTNTGELFF.

The chain is built from TRBV2 and TRBJ1-2; D possibly corresponds to TRBD1 (5 bases). The V gene lost 10 bases and the J gene lost 4 bases, with 16 bases spanning the gap. This CDR3 region has 13 residues. CDR1 and CDR2 (germline): SNHLY, FYNNEI. The CDR3 is CATPGGLGYGYTF. The DNA of the CDR3 is TGTGCCACCCCCGGGGGACTGGGCTATGGCTACACCTTC.